The clone carrying this T cell receptor (beta chain) was picked up many times. From the 5' RACE reads, TCRdb called clonotypes with MiXCR, one entry per CDR3 protein. The sample includes 55,000 to 75,000 distinct CDR3 sequences, about an eighth of them seen just once. With 6 bases clipped from V and 4 bases from J, the junction kept 2 bases outside the gene matches. The germline V gene encodes CDR1 WSHSY and CDR2 SAAADI. CDR3 length equals 14 residues. The data belong to a study of early T cells in non-severe SARS-CoV-2 infection. Study-level information: Bulk RNA taken from unsorted whole blood was sequenced, leaving chains unpaired.

Sequencing input: whole blood. This chain uses TRBV10-2 with TRBJ2-1, with 11 nucleotides matching TRBD1. The clonotype originates from an adult who was a healthcare worker with PCR-confirmed SARS-CoV-2 infection or an uninfected control (not recorded which). The CDR3 region is CASRDRGLYNEQFF. The CDR3 bases are TGCGCCAGCAGGGACAGGGGGCTTTACAATGAGCAGTTCTTC.